This note documents a single T cell receptor beta chain sequence. The germline V gene encodes CDR1 LNHDA and CDR2 SQIVND (reference sequence). Trimming took off 1 base at V and 10 bases at J, with 9 bases between the two ends. The CDR3 sequence is 12 residues long. The sample's time point: before natalizumab initiation. Measured with immunoSEQ multiplex PCR; TCRdb has only the in-frame clones, and not every one. The repertoire holds tens of thousands of clones, with 80% to 95% as singletons. The sample originates from a study of multiple sclerosis patients with progressive multifocal leukoencephalopathy.

This TCR derives from a man aged 25 to 45 with multiple sclerosis. What was sequenced was PBMCs. The gene calls are TRBV19 and TRBJ2-3; D is uncertain. For the CDR3, the DNA is TGTGCCAGTAGTATAGGGCTTTCGGCGCAGTATTTT. This translates into CASSIGLSAQYF.